This entry lists 23 T cell receptor beta chains sequenced from one sample in a study of tumor-infiltrating lymphocytes in primary liver carcinoma (dated 2017 in TCRdb). Without any cell sorting, total RNA and DNA were co-extracted from roughly 21-30 mg of bulk tissue using the AllPrep DNA/RNA mini kit. These reads were obtained on an Illumina HiSeq 2500. Starting from approximately 0.5 ug total RNA, TCRbeta-specific cDNA was produced by reverse transcription with a constant-region primer and ProtoScript II reverse transcriptase. TCRbeta libraries were built with three nested multiplex PCR rounds, a slightly modified ARM-PCR procedure. Each of the first two PCR rounds ran for around 10 cycles using multiplex TRBV1-TRBV30 forward primers together with a Cbeta reverse primer. TCRdb reprocessed the public reads (quality trimming at Q25 with fastp, clone calling with MiXCR) and kept in-frame beta chains. Rows are unified per CDR3 protein, each entry keeping the most common DNA and genes. Within this sample are 90,000 to 150,000 distinct CDR3 sequences, with roughly 75% of them counted one time only. The top ten clones comprise 8.1% of the sample.

The sequenced sample was tumor-adjacent normal liver tissue. The receptors derive from a woman aged 55-70 years with primary liver carcinoma and hepatitis B virus infection.

The V call is TRBV20-1, the J call TRBJ1-3; D might be TRBD1 (6 bases). The V end was cut by 1 base, the J end by 2 bases, with 9 bases between. CDR1 is DFQATT and CDR2 is SNEGSKA in the germline V gene (reference sequence). The CDR3 length is 14 residues. The CDR3 nucleotides read TGCAGTGCTAGAGCCGGGGGCGCTGGAAACACCATATATTTT. Amino acid sequence: CSARAGGAGNTIYF.

Concerning this clonotype itself: Just one base apart from a much larger clone, this may be a read error. The chain couples TRBV7-9 to TRBJ2-3; a possible D gene is TRBD1 (6 bases). This CDR3 comprises 16 residues. Germline-derived CDR1 and CDR2 are SEHNR and FQNEAQ (reference sequence). The CDR3 DNA follows: TGTGCCAACAGCTTAGTACAGGGCGCCCCCGCAGATACGCAGTATTTT. Translation: CANSLVQGAPADTQYF.

In regard to this clonotype: A read error may produce the germline difference seen at one junction end. J is TRBJ2-2 and V is TRBV10-1; D gene unclear. The CDR3 runs to 13 residues. CDR1 and CDR2 from the germline V gene are WNHNN and SYGVQD (reference sequence). For the CDR3, the DNA is TGCGTCAGCAGTCTCTGGAACACTGGGGAGCTGTTTTTT. It translates to CVSSLWNTGELFF.

This clonotype was observed a single time. This sequence joins TRBV6-5 and TRBJ2-3; 9 bases align to TRBD2. The V gene's germline CDR1 is MNHEY and CDR2 SVGAGI. J lost 5 bases, V lost 4 bases, and 7 bases had no gene match. The CDR3 is made up of 15 amino acids. CDR3 sequence: CASSLAGVRIDTQYF. In nucleotides, the CDR3 is TGTGCCAGCAGTTTAGCGGGAGTGAGGATAGATACGCAGTATTTT.

DNA for the CDR3: TGTGCATCTCACAGGGGAACCATAGATACGCAGTATTTT. This codes for CASHRGTIDTQYF. The V call is TRBV11-2, the J call TRBJ2-3; TRBD1 aligns across 7 bases. Germline V gives CDR1 SGHAT, CDR2 FQNNGV. The CDR3 has 13 residues.

In regard to this clonotype: This may arise from a read error, as a much more abundant clone is one base away. The chain has TRBV5-1 and TRBJ1-1, with D tentatively TRBD1 (5 bases). CDR3 length: 15 amino acids. CDR1 and CDR2 from the germline V gene are SGHRS and YFSETQ. CDR3 bases: TGCGCCAGCAGCGCCGGGGGAGGGAGGAACGCTGAAGCTTTCTTT. Protein product: CASSAGGGRNAEAFF.

In regard to this clonotype: The junction does not match germline at one end; this may be a read error. The J gene is TRBJ2-2, the V gene TRBV7-9; 8 nucleotides agree with TRBD2. The CDR3 consists of 15 residues. Germline V CDR1 and CDR2: SEHNR, FQNEAQ (reference sequence). CDR3 sequence reads: CVSTMSGSGTGELFF. Written as DNA, the CDR3 is TGTGTCAGCACCATGAGCGGGAGTGGTACCGGGGAGCTGTTTTTT.

In the case of this clonotype: One end of the junction fails to match germline, which may point to a read error. The chain links TRBV12-3 or TRBV12-4 to TRBJ2-5; 7 bases match TRBD2. CDR3 size: 16 residues. CDR3 in DNA: TGTGCCAGCAGTCCTATAGAGGGAGGGCCTTCGGAGACCCAGTATTTC. Translation gives CASSPIEGGPSETQYF.

This clonotype was recorded many times. The rearrangement links TRBV5-6 to TRBJ2-3, with D possibly being TRBD1 (6 bases). The V and J ends lost 4 bases and 0 bases respectively, with 9 bases between them. The length of the CDR3 is 14 residues. CDR1 and CDR2 (germline): SGHDT, YYEEEE. CDR3 protein: CASSDRSSTDTQYF. The DNA of the CDR3 is TGTGCCAGCAGCGACAGGTCCAGCACAGATACGCAGTATTTT.

In regard to this clonotype: This may be a read error: a much more frequent sequence differs by one nucleotide. The V gene is TRBV28, the J gene TRBJ2-1; 12 bases are shared with TRBD2. CDR3 length: 16 residues. With 4 bases clipped from V and 4 bases from J, the junction kept 5 bases outside the gene matches. The germline gives CDR1 MDHEN, CDR2 SYDVKM. The CDR3 spells CASSSWTSGMYNEQFF. CDR3 DNA: TGTGCCAGCAGTTCCTGGACTAGCGGGATGTACAATGAGCAGTTCTTC.

This clonotype was seen once. This could be a read error, since a much larger clone is one nucleotide away. V usage is TRBV28 and J usage is TRBJ2-5; no reliable D call. This CDR3 is built from 13 residues. Germline CDR1 MDHEN, CDR2 SYDVKM. DNA of the CDR3: TGTGCCAGCAGTCCTGGGTCTCAAGAGGCCCAGTACTTC. As protein: CASSPGSQEAQYF.

As for this clonotype: A much larger clone lies a single base off, so this may be a read error. The chain employs TRBV28 and TRBJ2-3; D gene unclear. The length of the CDR3 is 16 residues. V dropped 5 bases and J dropped 3 bases, with 18 bases sitting between them. The germline V gene encodes CDR1 MDHEN and CDR2 SYDVKM. CDR3 residues: CASSLHRWAGTDTQYF. In DNA form, the CDR3 reads TGTGCCAGCAGTCTTCATAGGTGGGCCGGGACAGATACGCAGTATTTT. The variable domain in full, with the rest retrieved from reference TRBV28 and TRBJ2-3, is DVKVTQSSRYLVKRTGEKVFLECVQDMDHENMFWYRQDPGLGLRLIYFSYDVKMKEKGDIPEGYSVSREKKERFSLILESASTNQTSMYLCASSLHRWAGTDTQYFGPGTRLTVL.

Concerning this clonotype itself: One end of the junction fails to match germline, which may point to a read error. In DNA form, the CDR3 reads TGTGCCATCAGTTTAACCTACCCGGGGTACGAGCAGTACTTC. Translated, it gives CAISLTYPGYEQYF. V usage is TRBV28 and J usage is TRBJ2-7; a weak D match, TRBD2 (5 bases). Germline V lookup: CDR1 MDHEN, CDR2 SYDVKM. CDR3 length: 14 residues. The full variable domain, in which reference TRBV28 and TRBJ2-7 provide the parts outside the CDR3, is DVKVTQSSRYLVKRTGEKVFLECVQDMDHENMFWYRQDPGLGLRLIYFSYDVKMKEKGDIPEGYSVSREKKERFSLILESASTNQTSMYLCAISLTYPGYEQYFGPGTRLTVT.

This chain connects TRBV29-1 to TRBJ2-3; no clear D gene. Germline-derived CDR1 and CDR2 are SQVTM and ANQGSEA. The CDR3 has 12 amino acids. Trimming shortened V by 3 bases and J by 4 bases, and 8 bases separated the two germline ends. CDR3 amino acids: CSVEVVPDTQYF. CDR3 DNA: TGCAGCGTTGAGGTCGTCCCAGATACGCAGTATTTT.

This clonotype has a count of ten or more. The genes are TRBV12-3 or TRBV12-4 and TRBJ1-1; tentative D call: TRBD1 (5 bases). The CDR3 consists of 13 residues. V gave up 7 bases and J gave up 1 base, with 10 bases separating them. The CDR3 DNA reads as TGTGCCAGCAATTCGGGGCCGAACACTGAAGCTTTCTTT. Its protein product is CASNSGPNTEAFF.

This clonotype was detected only once. The conserved phenylalanine or tryptophan is not found at the CDR3 terminus, so this likely reflects a read error. The chain links TRBV11-3 to TRBJ2-1, with D uncertain. Germline CDR1 and CDR2: SGHNT and YENEEA. The CDR3 extends over 12 amino acids. The CDR3 DNA is TGTGTCAGCAGCTTAAATGCCAATGAGCAGTTCCTC. Residues: CVSSLNANEQFL.

J is TRBJ2-3 and V is TRBV20-1, with D hard to call. V lost 2 bases, J lost 4 bases, and 7 bases lay in between. The CDR3 length is 12 residues. Germline CDR1 DFQATT, CDR2 SNEGSKA (reference sequence). Here the CDR3 DNA reads TGCAGTGCTAGAACAGACGCAGATACGCAGTATTTT. Its translation: CSARTDADTQYF.

This clonotype was seen at least ten times. This sequence joins TRBV12-3 or TRBV12-4 and TRBJ2-7; the match to TRBD2 covers 12 bases. J lost 5 bases, V lost 3 bases, and 11 bases had no gene match. The CDR3 consists of 17 residues. In DNA, the CDR3 is TGTGCCAGCAGTTTTGGGTCTAGCGGGAGGGCCATCGACGAGCAGTACTTC. As protein: CASSFGSSGRAIDEQYF.

The rearrangement links TRBV29-1 to TRBJ1-1, with D possibly matching TRBD1 (6 bases). Germline V lookup: CDR1 SQVTM, CDR2 ANQGSEA. CDR3 size: 12 residues. This CDR3 reads CNVLGARTEAFF. CDR3 sequence (DNA): TGCAACGTATTGGGGGCTCGCACTGAAGCTTTCTTT. The full variable domain, with the rest looked up from reference TRBV29-1 and TRBJ1-1, is SAVISQKPSRDICQRGTSLTIQCQVDSQVTMMFWYRQQPGQSLTLIATANQGSEATYESGFVIDKFPISRPNLTFSTLTVSNMSPEDSSIYLCNVLGARTEAFFGQGTRLTVV.

This clonotype was observed a few times. This may come from a read error, since a much larger clone is one base off. Here the CDR3 reads CAGSLVGKDGQFF. The CDR3 nucleotides read TGTGCCGGCAGCTTGGTTGGGAAGGACGGGCAGTTCTTC. V usage is TRBV5-4 and J usage is TRBJ2-1, with D hard to call. The V gene's germline CDR1 is SGHNT and CDR2 YYREEE (reference sequence). The CDR3 sequence is 13 residues long.

This clonotype was seen more than once but under ten times. The chain uses TRBV5-1 and TRBJ1-1; 7 bases are shared with TRBD1. The CDR3 consists of 15 residues. V trimming: 4 bases; J trimming: 1 base; junction bases outside the gene matches: 7. CDR1 is SGHRS and CDR2 is YFSETQ in the germline V gene. CDR3 loop: CASSPTRQGNTEAFF. The DNA of the CDR3 is TGCGCCAGCAGCCCTACCAGACAGGGGAACACTGAAGCTTTCTTT.

Many counts were recorded for this clonotype. The chain combines TRBV29-1 with TRBJ2-7, with TRBD2 matching over 7 bases. This CDR3 contains 14 residues. Unmatched junction bases numbered 7, after V lost 4 bases and J lost 1 base. The germline CDR1 and CDR2 sequences are SQVTM and ANQGSEA. The CDR3 DNA is TGCAGCGTTGGTTGGGCGGGAGCGTCCTACGAGCAGTACTTC. Its translation is CSVGWAGASYEQYF.

Many counts were recorded for this clonotype. The chain employs TRBV5-1 and TRBJ2-5; D gene unclear. Trimming took off 4 bases at V and 4 bases at J, with 11 bases between the two ends. Looked up from germline, CDR1 is SGHRS and CDR2 is YFSETQ. The CDR3 covers 13 residues. The CDR3 coding sequence is TGCGCCAGCAGCCTTCGACTGGGAGAGACCCAGTACTTC. This sequence encodes CASSLRLGETQYF.